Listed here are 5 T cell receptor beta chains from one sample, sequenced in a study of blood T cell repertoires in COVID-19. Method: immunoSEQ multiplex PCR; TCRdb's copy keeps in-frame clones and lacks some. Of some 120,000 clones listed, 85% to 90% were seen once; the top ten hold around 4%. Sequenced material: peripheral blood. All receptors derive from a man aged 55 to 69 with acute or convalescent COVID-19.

The CDR3 here is CASSQDPSFEQYF. CDR3 nucleotide sequence: TGCGCCAGCAGCCAAGATCCCTCTTTCGAGCAGTACTTC. The V and J genes are TRBV4-3 and TRBJ2-7, with D hard to call. CDR1 LGHNA and CDR2 YSLEER come from the germline V gene. Trimming left V 0 bases short and J 6 bases short, with 9 bases between. The CDR3 contains 13 residues.

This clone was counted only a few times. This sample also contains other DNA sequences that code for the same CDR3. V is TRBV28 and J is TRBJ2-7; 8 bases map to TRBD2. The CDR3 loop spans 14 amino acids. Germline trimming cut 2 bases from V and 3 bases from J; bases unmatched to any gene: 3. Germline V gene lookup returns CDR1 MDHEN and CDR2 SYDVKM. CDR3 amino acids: CASSLKAGGYEQYF. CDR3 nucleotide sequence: TGTGCCAGCAGTTTAAAGGCGGGAGGCTACGAGCAGTACTTC.

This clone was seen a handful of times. CDR3 sequence reads: CASSATAVGSPLHF. Here the CDR3 DNA reads TGTGCCAGCAGTGCGACAGCCGTCGGTTCACCCCTCCACTTT. The rearrangement joins TRBV27 to TRBJ1-6; maybe TRBD1 (5 bases). Between the trimmed V and J ends, which lost 5 bases and 9 bases, there was a span of 14 bases. Germline V CDR1 and CDR2: MNHEY, SMNVEV (reference sequence). The CDR3 sequence is 14 residues long.

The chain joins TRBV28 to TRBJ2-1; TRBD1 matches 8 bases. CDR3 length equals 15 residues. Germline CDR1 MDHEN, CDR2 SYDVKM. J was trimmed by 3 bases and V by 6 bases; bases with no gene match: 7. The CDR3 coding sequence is TGTGCCAGCAGGGGGCAGGGGGCGGTCTACAATGAGCAGTTCTTC. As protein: CASRGQGAVYNEQFF.

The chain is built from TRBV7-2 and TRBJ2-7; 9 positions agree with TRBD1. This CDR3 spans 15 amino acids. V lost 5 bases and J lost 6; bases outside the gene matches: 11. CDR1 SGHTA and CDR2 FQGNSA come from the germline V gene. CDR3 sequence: CASSPPGQGDGEQYF. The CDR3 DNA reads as TGTGCCAGCAGCCCACCGGGACAGGGTGATGGCGAGCAGTACTTC.